The 21 T cell receptor beta chains below were found in one sample sequenced in a study of human T cells and chemical hapten exposure. As to time point: patch test 1, 2 weeks after DPC sensitization. Treatment given: therapeutic diphenylcyclopropenone sensitization with weekly scalp DPC. TCRdb ran MiXCR on the RACE reads and lists one entry per CDR3 protein. The profile shows around 120,000 distinct CDR3 sequences, about 13% of them singletons. Sequencing was performed on whole blood, taken in connection with sensitization to the hapten diphenylcyclopropenone (DPC). Receptor source: a man in his late teens or twenties with alopecia areata. Some clones in this sample may be carry-over from other donors' samples.

This clonotype was counted a few times. J is TRBJ2-5 and V is TRBV6-2 or TRBV6-3; D unresolved. Germline lookup yields CDR1 MNHEY and CDR2 SVGEGT. The CDR3 is 11 residues long. V shed 5 bases and J shed 5 bases, with 6 bases lying between them. Written as DNA, the CDR3 is TGTGCCAGCAGTCGACCGGAGACCCAGTACTTC. It specifies CASSRPETQYF.

This chain joins TRBV24-1 and TRBJ2-5; 9 bases map to TRBD1. V gave up 5 bases and J gave up 0 bases; unmatched junction bases: 18. Looked up from germline, CDR1 is KGHDR and CDR2 is SFDVKD. This CDR3 comprises 20 residues. The CDR3 DNA is TGTGCCACCAGTGCTCCATGGGGTCTGACAGGGGGAATCGACCAAGAGACCCAGTACTTC. Translated: CATSAPWGLTGGIDQETQYF.

This clonotype has more than one count but fewer than ten. The rearrangement links TRBV7-6 to TRBJ2-1; a weak D match, TRBD1 (5 bases). The CDR3 is 17 amino acids. V lost 2 bases to trimming and J lost 5 bases, with 19 bases between them. Germline CDR1 SGHVS, CDR2 FNYEAQ. CDR3 DNA sequence: TGTGCCAGCAGCTTAAGAAAAAATTGGGGCACCCACAATGAGCAGTTCTTC. Translated: CASSLRKNWGTHNEQFF. Full variable domain (remainder filled in from reference TRBV7-6 and TRBJ2-1): GAGVSQSPRYKVTKRGQDVALRCDPISGHVSLYWYRQALGQGPEFLTYFNYEAQQDKSGLPNDRFSAERPEGSISTLTIQRTEQRDSAMYRCASSLRKNWGTHNEQFFGPGTRLTVL.

In this sample, this clonotype turned up many times. The chain couples TRBV6-4 to TRBJ2-3; 8 bases agree with TRBD2. Trimming at V came to 2 bases and at J to 2 bases, leaving 15 bases not matched to a gene. The length of the CDR3 is 19 residues. Per germline, CDR1 MRHNA and CDR2 SNTAGT. The CDR3 loop reads CASSDGRGAGGPLTDTQYF. In DNA form, the CDR3 reads TGTGCCAGCAGTGACGGGCGGGGGGCAGGCGGCCCGCTCACAGATACGCAGTATTTT.

This clonotype was detected ten times or more. This chain joins TRBV20-1 and TRBJ2-7; D could derive from TRBD1 or TRBD2 (5 bases each). CDR3 length: 15 residues. V was clipped by 3 bases and J by 4 bases, with 19 bases between them. Germline CDR1 DFQATT, CDR2 SNEGSKA (reference sequence). CDR3 protein: CSARKVTGTLYEQYV. CDR3 sequence (DNA): TGCAGTGCTAGGAAAGTTACCGGGACCTTATACGAGCAGTACGTC.

V usage is TRBV10-2 and J usage is TRBJ1-1; maybe TRBD1 (5 bases). The CDR3 is 14 residues long. Per the germline V gene, CDR1 is WSHSY and CDR2 is SAAADI. With 2 bases removed from V and 7 bases from J, the gap between germline ends came to 14 bases. The CDR3 coding sequence is TGCGCCAGCAGTGAGACTGTGGGGCGAATTGAAGCTTTCTTT. Its translation: CASSETVGRIEAFF.

The chain combines TRBV4-1 with TRBJ2-1; 7 nucleotides line up with TRBD2. The ends lost 0 bases at V and 0 bases at J; junction bases unmatched: 11. This CDR3 comprises 19 residues. Looked up from germline, CDR1 is MGHRA and CDR2 is YSYEKL. The CDR3 coding sequence is TGCGCCAGCAGCCAAGATCTAGGGCTAGCGGTGGCCTCCTACAATGAGCAGTTCTTC. Protein sequence: CASSQDLGLAVASYNEQFF.

This clonotype has a count of ten or more. V is TRBV24-1 and J is TRBJ2-3; the match to TRBD2 covers 8 bases. CDR1 is KGHDR and CDR2 is SFDVKD in the germline V gene. With 4 bases clipped from V and 6 bases from J, the junction kept 8 bases outside the gene matches. This CDR3 has 15 amino acids. The CDR3 loop reads CATSDNGGAKDTQYF. The CDR3 region has the DNA TGTGCCACCAGTGACAACGGGGGGGCCAAGGATACGCAGTATTTT.

The genes are TRBV5-1 and TRBJ2-1; 7 nucleotides match TRBD1. The trim removed 5 bases at V and 3 bases at J, leaving 5 bases unmatched. The CDR3 has 14 residues. Germline-derived CDR1 and CDR2 are SGHRS and YFSETQ. The CDR3 DNA reads TGCGCCAGCAGTACCGGGACAGACTACAATGAGCAGTTCTTC. The encoded protein is CASSTGTDYNEQFF. Together with reference TRBV5-1 and TRBJ2-1, the CDR3 gives the full variable domain: KAGVTQTPRYLIKTRGQQVTLSCSPISGHRSVSWYQQTPGQGLQFLFEYFSETQRNKGNFPGRFSGRQFSNSRSEMNVSTLELGDSALYLCASSTGTDYNEQFFGPGTRLTVL.

This clonotype was counted many times. The chain combines TRBV6-2 or TRBV6-3 with TRBJ1-5, with 8 bases matching TRBD1. The CDR3 length is 19 residues. Germline V lookup: CDR1 MNHEY, CDR2 SVGEGT. V lost 5 bases, J lost 6 bases, and 21 bases stayed unmatched. The DNA for the CDR3 is TGTGCCAGCAGTCCCCTTCGATCCCGGACAGGGATGAAGTCTCAGCCCCAGCATTTT. The encoded protein is CASSPLRSRTGMKSQPQHF.

This clonotype has just a few counts. V and J are TRBV7-9 and TRBJ1-3; maybe TRBD1 (5 bases). In germline, CDR1 is SEHNR, CDR2 FQNEAQ (reference sequence). V was shortened by 2 bases and J by 0 bases, with 11 bases between the two germline ends. The CDR3 has 16 amino acids. CDR3 amino acids: CASSLTLDTSGNTIYF. CDR3 coding DNA: TGTGCCAGCAGCTTAACTTTGGACACCTCTGGAAACACCATATATTTT.

The chain links TRBV3-1 to TRBJ2-3; 7 nucleotides align to TRBD2. Trimming at V came to 4 bases and at J to 0 bases, leaving 7 bases not matched to a gene. CDR1 LGHDT and CDR2 YNNKEL come from the germline V gene (reference sequence). This CDR3 is 16 amino acids long. Written as DNA, the CDR3 is TGTGCCAGCAGCCCTTTTAGCGGGTCTAGCACAGATACGCAGTATTTT. This gives the protein CASSPFSGSSTDTQYF.

This clonotype appeared a few times. The chain uses TRBV7-2 and TRBJ2-5; D gene unclear. V lost 0 bases and J lost 7, with 6 bases in between. CDR1 and CDR2 (germline): SGHTA, FQGNSA. The CDR3 consists of 12 residues. CDR3 coding DNA: TGTGCCAGCAGCTTAGCGGGGATGACCCAGTACTTC. Protein: CASSLAGMTQYF.

This clonotype was counted between two and nine times. The genes are TRBV10-3 and TRBJ2-1; possibly TRBD1 for D (5 bases). Germline assignment: CDR1 ENHRY and CDR2 SYGVKD. V was shortened by 2 bases and J by 5 bases, with 13 bases between the two germline ends. The CDR3 is made up of 15 amino acids. The CDR3 region is CAISEAGRQDNEQFF. CDR3 DNA: TGTGCCATCAGTGAGGCAGGGCGTCAGGACAATGAGCAGTTCTTC.

The chain couples TRBV9 to TRBJ1-4; TRBD1 agrees at 7 bases. CDR1 is SGDLS, CDR2 YYNGEE, per germline. The CDR3 loop spans 15 amino acids. Trimming removed 5 bases from V and 0 bases from J; junction bases left unmatched: 4. This CDR3 reads CASSFQGATNEKLFF. CDR3 DNA sequence: TGTGCCAGCAGTTTCCAGGGGGCAACTAATGAAAAACTGTTTTTT.

The chain links TRBV20-1 to TRBJ2-3, with unresolved D. V was shortened by 6 bases and J by 1 base, with 17 bases between the two germline ends. CDR1 is DFQATT and CDR2 is SNEGSKA in the germline V gene (reference sequence). The CDR3 runs 15 residues. The CDR3 loop is CSASPFSTRTDTQYF. CDR3 nucleotides: TGCAGTGCAAGCCCTTTTAGCACCCGCACAGATACGCAGTATTTT.

The V gene is TRBV7-9, the J gene TRBJ2-5; D is ambiguous. The CDR3 loop spans 13 amino acids. The V gene's germline CDR1 is SEHNR and CDR2 FQNEAQ (reference sequence). Trimming removed 1 base at V and 5 bases at J, with 8 bases between. CDR3 region: CASSLGVKETQYF. The CDR3 bases are TGTGCCAGCAGCTTAGGGGTTAAGGAGACCCAGTACTTC.

This clonotype was recorded a few times. This sequence joins TRBV9 and TRBJ1-6; possibly TRBD1 for D (6 bases). V shed 0 bases and J shed 10 bases, with 14 bases lying between them. This CDR3 contains 15 residues. The germline CDR1 and CDR2 sequences are SGDLS and YYNGEE. The CDR3 coding sequence is TGTGCCAGCAGCGTAGGCAGGACAGAAAGCTCACCCCTCCACTTT. Its translation is CASSVGRTESSPLHF.

This clonotype was found a few times. J is TRBJ2-7 and V is TRBV28; no firm D call. The CDR3 consists of 15 residues. In germline, CDR1 is MDHEN, CDR2 SYDVKM. V was clipped by 3 bases and J by 3 bases, with 15 bases between them. This CDR3 is CASSFVNEQLYEQYF. The DNA for the CDR3 is TGTGCCAGCAGTTTTGTCAACGAACAGCTCTACGAGCAGTACTTC.

This chain joins TRBV7-9 and TRBJ1-4; D unresolved. V dropped 5 bases and J dropped 3 bases, with 16 bases sitting between them. Germline V gene sequence: CDR1 SEHNR, CDR2 FQNEAQ (reference sequence). The CDR3 spans 16 residues. CDR3 residues: CASSPERMVANEKLFF. CDR3 in DNA: TGTGCCAGCAGCCCAGAGAGAATGGTGGCTAATGAAAAACTGTTTTTT.

This clonotype was counted a few times. The chain employs TRBV20-1 and TRBJ2-5, with TRBD1 as a possible D gene (5 bases). The CDR3 loop spans 14 amino acids. The germline CDR1 and CDR2 sequences are DFQATT and SNEGSKA (reference sequence). V lost 0 bases and J 1 base, leaving 9 bases between the germline ends. CDR3 coding DNA: TGCAGTGCTAGAGATCAGGGAAGCCAAGAGACCCAGTACTTC. This encodes CSARDQGSQETQYF.